This is a list of T cell receptor beta chains from one sample in a study of blood T cells in healthy people across ages. TCRdb reprocessed the 5' RACE reads with MiXCR, giving one entry per CDR3 protein. The sample holds 1,500,000 or so distinct CDR3 sequences, 45% to 70% seen once. Sequencing used blood. The receptors originated from a man aged 18 to 30 in good health. CDR3s include the opening cysteine and the closing phenylalanine or tryptophan. Each record gives: D gene, clone size, V gene, J gene, CDR3 DNA, CDR3 protein. A D gene is named only where the DNA matches it firmly. Clone size is given for some rows only: seen once, a few or many times, or a class if the clone is expanded.

-,-,TRBV12-3/TRBV12-4,TRBJ2-6,TGTGCCAGCAGCCCTTATATAGGACTCACCGCCTCTGGGGCCAACGTCCTGACTTTC,CASSPYIGLTASGANVLTF
-,-,TRBV20-1,TRBJ2-3,TGCAGTGCTAGAGGGCAGGTCTCTGGTCCAGATACGCAGTATTTT,CSARGQVSGPDTQYF
-,few,TRBV5-6,TRBJ2-1,TGTGCCAGCAGCTTGTTTGGGTCCCTAAGCTCCTACAATGAGCAGTTCTTC,CASSLFGSLSSYNEQFF
-,-,TRBV29-1,TRBJ2-5,TGCAGCGGTAGTAGCAAGACCCAGTACTTC,CSGSSKTQYF
-,few,TRBV7-8,TRBJ2-7,TGTGCCAGCAGCATACAGTACGAGCAGTACTTC,CASSIQYEQYF
TRBD1,-,TRBV6-6,TRBJ1-2,TGTGCCAGCGTGGGGACAGGGGTTGGCTACACCTTC,CASVGTGVGYTF
TRBD2,-,TRBV7-2,TRBJ2-2,TGTGCCAGCAGCTTAAATGGGCGGGGGGTCACCGGGGAGCTGTTTTTT,CASSLNGRGVTGELFF
-,-,TRBV4-1,TRBJ2-7,TGCGCCAGCAGCCGGGCCGTCACAGGGACCTACGAGCAGTACTTC,CASSRAVTGTYEQYF
-,-,TRBV12-3/TRBV12-4,TRBJ2-5,TGTGCCAGCAGCTTAGCAGGAGGGACCCAGTACTTC,CASSLAGGTQYF
TRBD1,once,TRBV5-5,TRBJ2-6,TGTGCCAGCAGCTGGACAGGGCTCGTGACTTTC,CASSWTGLVTF
-,-,TRBV20-1,TRBJ1-1,TGCAGTGCTAGAGATCTAAACGGACAAGACCTCATTCGTGTCACTGAAGCTTTCTTT,CSARDLNGQDLIRVTEAFF
-,few,TRBV5-1,TRBJ2-3,TGCGCCAGCAGCTCCATGCTCACAGATACGCAGTATTTT,CASSSMLTDTQYF
-,-,TRBV29-1,TRBJ2-1,TGCAGCGTCGCCGGGCTCCTGGGAAATGAGCAGTTCTTC,CSVAGLLGNEQFF
-,few,TRBV3-1,TRBJ2-7,TGTGCCAGCAGCCATGAGGGACGGGTTGCCTACGAGCAGTACTTC,CASSHEGRVAYEQYF
TRBD2,-,TRBV2,TRBJ2-7,TGTGCCAGCAGTGTCAGCGGGGGGGCCTCTTACGAGCAGTACTTC,CASSVSGGASYEQYF
-,few,TRBV12-3/TRBV12-4,TRBJ2-5,TGTGCCAGCAAACCGGGACTCCAAGAGACCCAGTACTTC,CASKPGLQETQYF
-,-,TRBV6-1,TRBJ1-6,TGTGCCAGCAGTGAAGCGGGGAGTAATTCACCCCTCCACTTT,CASSEAGSNSPLHF